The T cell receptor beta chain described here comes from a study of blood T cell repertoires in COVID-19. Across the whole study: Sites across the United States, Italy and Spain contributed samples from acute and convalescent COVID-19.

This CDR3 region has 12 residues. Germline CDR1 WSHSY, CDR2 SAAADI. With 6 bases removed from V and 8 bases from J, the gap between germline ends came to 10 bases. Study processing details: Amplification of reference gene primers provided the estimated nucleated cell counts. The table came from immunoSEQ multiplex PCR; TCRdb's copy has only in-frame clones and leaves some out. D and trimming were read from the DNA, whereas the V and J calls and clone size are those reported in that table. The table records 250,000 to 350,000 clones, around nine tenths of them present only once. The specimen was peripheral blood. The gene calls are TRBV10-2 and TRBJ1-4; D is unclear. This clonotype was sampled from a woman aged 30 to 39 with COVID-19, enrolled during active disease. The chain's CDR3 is CASRRAREKLFF. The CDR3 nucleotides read TGCGCCAGCAGAAGAGCACGCGAAAAACTGTTTTTT.